This T cell receptor (beta chain) stems from a study of CD8+ T cells in alopecia areata. RNA was extracted and reverse transcribed into cDNA as the sequencing template. The method was immunoSEQ multiplex PCR; TCRdb's version includes in-frame clones alone and lacks a portion of them. Altogether about 91,000 clones are present, over 40% being singletons, with the ten largest covering under 0.9%. The sequence derives from a human donor with alopecia areata. Specimen: CD4+ T cells sorted from blood.

The CDR3 here is CAWRNSGANVLTF. For the CDR3, the DNA is TGTGCCTGGAGAAACTCTGGGGCCAACGTCCTGACTTTC. V is TRBV30 and J is TRBJ2-6; D is ambiguous. The CDR3 covers 13 residues. Trimming cost V 3 bases and J 0 bases, with 3 bases left between them. Germline V gene data show CDR1 as GTSNPN and CDR2 as SVGIG (reference sequence).